The text below deals with one T cell receptor (beta chain). The data were taken from a study of blood T cell repertoires in COVID-19. The germline CDR1 and CDR2 sequences are SEHNR and FQNEAQ (reference sequence). Trimming shortened V by 5 bases and J by 5 bases, and 15 bases separated the two germline ends. This CDR3 is 14 amino acids long. Sequencing used immunoSEQ multiplex PCR; TCRdb keeps in-frame clones, though not all of them. The data contain just under 350,000 clones, about 83% of them seen just once; the ten biggest clones take up just under 3%. The chain is built from TRBV7-9 and TRBJ1-2, with D perhaps matching TRBD1 (6 bases). Sequencing was carried out using peripheral blood. The clonotype was recovered from a man in his thirties or forties with active or convalescent COVID-19. The CDR3 nucleotides read TGTGCCAGCAGCCCCGGGACAATACTTTATGGCTACACCTTC. The encoded protein is CASSPGTILYGYTF.